Following are 10 T cell receptor beta chains from one sample sequenced in a study of blood T cells in healthy people across ages (dated by TCRdb to between 2015 and 2017). Library preparation employed 5' RACE. Sequenced using an Illumina HiSeq 2500. A second PCR of roughly 6 to 11 cycles was performed with a sample-barcoded 5' primer and a J-beta primer mix. TCRdb trimmed the raw reads at Q25, called clones with MiXCR and kept productive beta chains. Rows are combined by CDR3 protein, so each entry shows the most common genes and DNA. This sample lists about 1,800,000 distinct CDR3 sequences; over 25% were detected once. The ten largest clones add up to approximately 7.7% of the sample. The specimen was blood. The origin of the receptors is a woman younger than 45 in good health.

V usage is TRBV27 and J usage is TRBJ2-7; no clear D. Deletions cut 7 bases from V and 3 bases from J, with 19 bases between. The V gene's germline CDR1 is MNHEY and CDR2 SMNVEV (reference sequence). The CDR3 spans 15 residues. In DNA, the CDR3 is TGTGCCAGCAATCCGCTGGGCGTCGCTAGCTACGAGCAGTACTTC. This translates into CASNPLGVASYEQYF.

As for this clonotype: Sequence at one end of the junction differs from germline and may be a read error. The CDR3 reads CASKSVSYERYF. The CDR3 region has the DNA TGTGCCAGCAAGAGCGTCTCCTACGAGCGGTACTTC. J is TRBJ2-7 and V is TRBV6-5; the D is unclear. The V gene's germline CDR1 is MNHEY and CDR2 SVGAGI. The CDR3 length is 12 residues.

This clonotype was counted a few times. The rearrangement links TRBV6-2 or TRBV6-3 to TRBJ2-3; TRBD2 might be the D (5 bases). Germline CDR1 reads MNHEY; CDR2 reads SVGEGT. CDR3 size: 15 residues. Between the trimmed V and J ends, which lost 2 bases and 4 bases, there was a span of 13 bases. CDR3 sequence: CASSYVGVGADTQYF. DNA of the CDR3: TGTGCCAGCAGTTACGTGGGAGTGGGTGCAGATACGCAGTATTTT.

For this clonotype: Being one base from a much bigger clone, this may be a read error. This sequence joins TRBV29-1 and TRBJ2-1; D is ambiguous. This CDR3 is 13 amino acids long. In germline, CDR1 is SQVTM, CDR2 ANQGSEA. Between the trimmed V and J ends, which lost 7 bases and 1 base, there was a span of 11 bases. The CDR3 sequence: CSAQEDSYNEQFF. CDR3 bases: TGCAGCGCCCAAGAGGATTCCTACAATGAGCAGTTCTTC.

On this clonotype itself: The DNA is omitted, as the CDR3 cannot be located on it reliably, and the CDR3 follows TCRdb's listing. The CDR3 region is CASSLVGQGTSYF. The V call is TRBV7-9, the J call TRBJ2-7; TRBD1 is the table's D call, not checked against the DNA. Germline CDR1 is SEHNR and CDR2 is FQNEAQ (reference sequence). The length of the CDR3 is 13 amino acids, counting both ends.

This sequence joins TRBV5-1 and TRBJ2-1; D could derive from TRBD1 or TRBD2 (6 bases each). Germline CDR1 reads SGHRS; CDR2 reads YFSETQ. V lost 0 bases and J 9 bases, leaving 13 bases between the germline ends. The CDR3 sequence is 14 residues long. The CDR3 reads CASSLGVWGAEQFF. In DNA form, the CDR3 reads TGCGCCAGCAGCTTGGGCGTGTGGGGGGCTGAGCAGTTCTTC.

The J gene is TRBJ1-2, the V gene TRBV25-1, with a weak D call TRBD1 (6 bases). V dropped 4 bases and J dropped 4 bases, with 22 bases sitting between them. CDR3 size: 17 residues. The germline V gene encodes CDR1 MGHDK and CDR2 SYGVNS. CDR3 DNA: TGTGCCAGCAGTGGGATTCCGGGACACTCATCTTTCTATGGCTACACCTTC. Its protein is CASSGIPGHSSFYGYTF.

The chain recombines TRBV10-3 with TRBJ2-7; 10 bases map to TRBD1. The junction had 6 bases not matched to a gene; V was cut back by 3 bases and J by 1 base. The CDR3 extends over 16 amino acids. CDR1 and CDR2 from the germline V gene are ENHRY and SYGVKD. The CDR3, as DNA: TGTGCCATCAGTGATTTCGGGACAGGGGCGTCCTACGAGCAGTACTTC. Residues: CAISDFGTGASYEQYF.

The table lists this clonotype with many counts. CDR3 amino acids: CASRTGSFSGANVLTF. The CDR3 coding sequence is TGTGCCAGCAGAACAGGGAGTTTCTCTGGGGCCAACGTCCTGACTTTC. This chain links TRBV6-1 with TRBJ2-6; D might be TRBD1 (6 bases). CDR1 is MNHNS, CDR2 SASEGT, per germline. V shed 6 bases and J shed 0 bases, with 12 bases lying between them. This CDR3 contains 16 residues.

This clonotype came up many times. The chain's CDR3 is CASTSGGPGEQYF. The CDR3, as DNA: TGCGCCAGCACGAGCGGGGGGCCGGGGGAGCAGTACTTC. The chain employs TRBV5-1 and TRBJ2-7; 9 nucleotides match TRBD2. The germline V gene has CDR1 SGHRS and CDR2 YFSETQ. With V trimmed by 6 bases and J by 7 bases, 8 bases remained unmatched. CDR3 length: 13 amino acids.